This TCR beta chain was recovered during a study of a mutant IDH1 vaccine in newly diagnosed glioma. Only in-frame clones appear in the TCRdb table, and some are missing; sequencing was by immunoSEQ multiplex PCR. Of tens of thousands of clones in the sample, more than 80% were seen once. Concerning this clone itself: No antigen is known for it.

V lost 2 bases and J lost 0; bases outside the gene matches: 7. The CDR3 has 17 residues. Germline CDR1 reads SGHTA; CDR2 reads FQGTGA. Specified time point: week 47, end of study. Alongside topical imiquimod, each dose of vaccine comprised 300 ug of mutant IDH1 20-mer peptide. Eight vaccinations went to patients in weeks 1, 3, 5, 7, 11, 15, 19, 23. This TCR was sampled from a man aged 35 to 55 with glioma. This sequence joins TRBV7-3 and TRBJ2-1, with 7 positions matching TRBD2. The sample was PBMCs, taken from a glioma patient whose treatment included an IDH1 peptide vaccine. CDR3 in DNA: TGTGCCAGCAGCTTAGGGACGCGCGGGAGCTCCTACAATGAGCAGTTCTTC. Translated: CASSLGTRGSSYNEQFF.